Listed here are 7 T cell receptor beta chains from one sample, sequenced in a study of OX40 agonist ivuxolimab in advanced cancers. Assay used: immunoSEQ multiplex PCR; TCRdb lists only in-frame clones, some missing. The sample records 120,000 or so clones, just over 90% being singletons. The source material was CD4+ or CD8+ T cells sorted from blood, sampled in a trial of the OX40 agonist ivuxolimab. These receptors were obtained from an adult with an advanced solid tumor such as melanoma, head and neck, liver or kidney cancer.

This clone was counted between two and nine times. The chain combines TRBV28 with TRBJ2-7; 8 bases line up with TRBD2. The CDR3 is 16 residues long. V shed 7 bases and J 3 bases; nucleotides not matched to a gene: 14. Germline lookup yields CDR1 MDHEN and CDR2 SYDVKM. The CDR3 nucleotides read TGTGCCAGCATCAACCCGGGGGGGGCTCAGGGCTACGAGCAGTACTTC. This encodes CASINPGGAQGYEQYF.

The chain is built from TRBV5-1 and TRBJ2-7, with D unclear. Trimming took 0 bases from V and 0 from J, leaving 4 bases between them. Germline CDR1 and CDR2: SGHRS and YFSETQ. CDR3 length equals 13 residues. The CDR3 bases are TGCGCCAGCAGCTTGGAGAGCTCCTACGAGCAGTACTTC. This gives the protein CASSLESSYEQYF.

V usage is TRBV15 and J usage is TRBJ2-5; D gene ambiguous. CDR3 length: 14 amino acids. The V gene's germline CDR1 is LNHNV and CDR2 YYDKDF (reference sequence). V was pared by 1 base and J by 1 base, with 7 bases between. Written as DNA, the CDR3 is TGTGCCACCAGCAGAGCAGGATTCCAAGAGACCCAGTACTTC. Protein sequence: CATSRAGFQETQYF.

The gene calls are TRBV5-1 and TRBJ2-3, with D possibly TRBD2 on 6 matching bases. The CDR3 length is 14 residues. Germline V lookup: CDR1 SGHRS, CDR2 YFSETQ. V was cut by 2 bases and J by 4 bases, with 11 bases left in between. DNA for the CDR3: TGCGCCAGCAGCTTCCGACTAGAAGCAGATACGCAGTATTTT. It translates to CASSFRLEADTQYF. The complete variable domain, with remaining parts taken from reference TRBV5-1 and TRBJ2-3, reads KAGVTQTPRYLIKTRGQQVTLSCSPISGHRSVSWYQQTPGQGLQFLFEYFSETQRNKGNFPGRFSGRQFSNSRSEMNVSTLELGDSALYLCASSFRLEADTQYFGPGTRLTVL.

The chain combines TRBV15 with TRBJ2-1, with 10 positions matching TRBD2. The CDR3 spans 14 residues. V was clipped by 8 bases and J by 6 bases; unmatched bases: 7. Germline V gene sequence: CDR1 LNHNV, CDR2 YYDKDF (reference sequence). This CDR3 reads CATRSGRASNEQFF. The DNA for the CDR3 is TGTGCCACCCGAAGCGGGAGGGCTTCCAATGAGCAGTTCTTC.

This clone showed up just once. V is TRBV11-2 and J is TRBJ1-5; no firm D call. The CDR3 consists of 15 residues. V was trimmed by 1 base and J by 0 bases, leaving 7 bases between them. Germline CDR1 is SGHAT and CDR2 is FQNNGV. CDR3 sequence: CASSLASSSNQPQHF. Here the CDR3 DNA reads TGTGCCAGCAGCTTAGCTTCCAGTAGCAATCAGCCCCAGCATTTT.

Details on this clone: One end of the junction fails to match germline, which may point to a read error. The rearrangement links TRBV7-2 to TRBJ2-1; 9 bases are shared with TRBD1. This CDR3 is 13 amino acids long. Germline V gives CDR1 SGHTA, CDR2 FQGNSA. The CDR3 loop is CASSLGRQGERFF. The CDR3 nucleotides read TGTGCCAGCAGCTTAGGTAGACAGGGGGAGCGGTTCTTC.